These 30 T cell receptor beta chains were sequenced from one sample in a study of blood T cell repertoires in COVID-19. Libraries were prepared by immunoSEQ multiplex PCR; TCRdb keeps only in-frame clonotypes and omits some of them. The data show some 220,000 clones, with about 86% seen just once and 2% to 2.5% held by the top ten. The sequenced sample consisted of peripheral blood. The receptors were gathered from a woman between 55 and 75 years old with acute or convalescent COVID-19.

The chain carries TRBV7-9 and TRBJ1-6, with D unclear. Looked up from germline, CDR1 is SEHNR and CDR2 is FQNEAQ (reference sequence). CDR3 length equals 12 residues. With 5 bases removed from V and 10 bases from J, the gap between germline ends came to 9 bases. The chain's CDR3 is CASSPPRSPLHF. CDR3 bases: TGTGCCAGCAGCCCGCCGAGGTCACCCCTCCACTTT. Combining the CDR3 with reference TRBV7-9 and TRBJ1-6 gives the whole variable domain DTGVSQNPRHKITKRGQNVTFRCDPISEHNRLYWYRQTLGQGPEFLTYFQNEAQLEKSRLLSDRFSAERPKGSFSTLEIQRTEQGDSAMYLCASSPPRSPLHFGNGTRLTVT.

This CDR3 reads CASSLETVPEQFF. Written as DNA, the CDR3 is TGCGCCAGCAGCTTGGAGACAGTTCCTGAGCAGTTCTTC. The chain has TRBV5-1 and TRBJ2-1; D possibly corresponds to TRBD1 (5 bases). The CDR3 is 13 residues long. CDR1 is SGHRS, CDR2 YFSETQ, per germline. V lost 0 bases to trimming and J lost 9 bases, with 10 bases between them.

The gene calls are TRBV7-7 and TRBJ2-5; D may be TRBD1 (6 bases). The germline V and J ends were trimmed by 2 bases and 3 bases, with 13 bases remaining between them. CDR3 length: 15 amino acids. CDR1 and CDR2 from the germline V gene are SSHAT and FNYEAQ (reference sequence). CDR3 amino acids: CASSLSHRDEETQYF. The CDR3 nucleotides are TGTGCCAGCAGCTTATCTCACAGGGACGAAGAGACCCAGTACTTC.

The chain has TRBV6-2 or TRBV6-3 and TRBJ1-2; no reliable D call. The ends were cut back, 2 bases at V and 3 bases at J, with 7 bases in the middle. CDR1 is MNHEY, CDR2 SVGEGT, per germline. The CDR3 covers 13 residues. The CDR3 DNA follows: TGTGCCAGCAGTTACCAGGTGGACTATGGCTACACCTTC. Its translation is CASSYQVDYGYTF.

This rearrangement joins TRBV21-1 to TRBJ2-2; the table assigns TRBD1, which was not confirmed against the DNA. TRBV21-1 is classified as a pseudogene. This CDR3 region has 17 residues. CDR3 amino acids: CASSKELRRQDTGELFF. The CDR3 nucleotides read TGTGCCAGCAGCAAAGAATTAAGACGGCAGGACACCGGGGAGCTGTTTTTT.

The chain combines TRBV7-3 with TRBJ2-3; TRBD2 agrees at 9 bases. The trim removed 5 bases at V and 4 bases at J, leaving 10 bases unmatched. Germline V gene sequence: CDR1 SGHTA, CDR2 FQGTGA. The CDR3 spans 16 residues. In DNA form, the CDR3 reads TGTGCCAGCAGCCAATCGAGCGGGGGGTTTGCAGATACGCAGTATTTT. This gives the protein CASSQSSGGFADTQYF.

The V call is TRBV4-2, the J call TRBJ2-3; weak D call: TRBD2 (6 bases). The CDR3 contains 16 residues. V lost 0 bases and J lost 2, with 12 bases in between. Germline CDR1 and CDR2: LGHNA and YNFKEQ. Here the CDR3 DNA reads TGTGCCAGCAGCCAAGAACTAGCTCGGGTCACAGATACGCAGTATTTT. It is translated as CASSQELARVTDTQYF.

V gene TRBV7-2 combines with J gene TRBJ2-5; 9 nucleotides line up with TRBD2. J was trimmed by 4 bases and V by 5 bases; bases with no gene match: 8. The CDR3 is 15 residues long. The germline gives CDR1 SGHTA, CDR2 FQGNSA. As DNA, the CDR3 is TGTGCCAGCAGCAAGGAGGGACTAGCCATAGAGACCCAGTACTTC. Protein sequence: CASSKEGLAIETQYF. Looking up the rest from reference TRBV7-2 and TRBJ2-5 gives the full variable domain: GAGVSQSPSNKVTEKGKDVELRCDPISGHTALYWYRQSLGQGLEFLIYFQGNSAPDKSGLPSDRFSAERTGGSVSTLTIQRTQQEDSAVYLCASSKEGLAIETQYFGPGTRLLVL.

The chain couples TRBV7-3 to TRBJ1-1; D perhaps matches TRBD1 (6 bases). V dropped 6 bases and J dropped 4 bases, with 12 bases sitting between them. Germline CDR1 SGHTA, CDR2 FQGTGA. This CDR3 contains 13 residues. CDR3 loop: CASSQGGFTEAFF. CDR3 bases: TGTGCCAGCAGTCAAGGGGGTTTCACTGAAGCTTTCTTT.

This chain joins TRBV3-1 (or the pseudogene TRBV3-2) and TRBJ2-1; possibly TRBD1 for D (6 bases). This CDR3 is 14 amino acids long. From germline, CDR1 is LGHDT and CDR2 YNNKEL (reference sequence). V was pared by 0 bases and J by 7 bases, with 10 bases between. The chain's CDR3 is CASSQEGAWNEQFF. In DNA form, the CDR3 reads TGTGCCAGCAGCCAAGAGGGGGCTTGGAATGAGCAGTTCTTC.

This sequence joins TRBV28 and TRBJ1-2; perhaps TRBD1 as D (5 bases). Trimming shortened V by 8 bases and J by 8 bases, and 18 bases separated the two germline ends. This CDR3 has 13 residues. Germline V gene data show CDR1 as MDHEN and CDR2 as SYDVKM. CDR3 in amino acids: CASDRPDTGGYTF. The CDR3 DNA follows: TGTGCCAGCGACCGGCCGGACACTGGGGGCTACACCTTC.

The genes are TRBV5-4 and TRBJ2-1; a possible D gene is TRBD2 (6 bases). Germline values: CDR1 SGHNT, CDR2 YYREEE (reference sequence). V was cut by 3 bases and J by 4 bases, with 11 bases left in between. There are 14 residues in the CDR3. The CDR3 spells CASSWAGGYNEQFF. The CDR3 bases are TGTGCCAGCAGCTGGGCTGGGGGGTACAATGAGCAGTTCTTC.

The chain couples TRBV19 to TRBJ2-3; no clear D. Looked up from germline, CDR1 is LNHDA and CDR2 is SQIVND (reference sequence). The CDR3 runs to 14 residues. The V and J ends lost 3 bases and 10 bases respectively, with 17 bases between them. CDR3 region: CASSMLAIQSAQYF. In nucleotides, the CDR3 is TGTGCCAGTAGTATGTTGGCAATTCAGTCCGCGCAGTATTTT.

The genes are TRBV5-4 and TRBJ1-1, with D perhaps TRBD1 (5 bases). Trimming removed 0 bases at V and 1 base at J, with 7 bases between. Germline values: CDR1 SGHNT, CDR2 YYREEE (reference sequence). The CDR3 is 14 residues long. The CDR3 nucleotides read TGTGCCAGCAGCTTGGTGGGGGGGAACACTGAAGCTTTCTTT. Protein product: CASSLVGGNTEAFF.

This chain uses TRBV2 with TRBJ1-2, with 8 nucleotides matching TRBD1. The ends lost 6 bases at V and 6 bases at J; junction bases unmatched: 12. From germline, CDR1 is SNHLY and CDR2 FYNNEI. This CDR3 spans 15 amino acids. CDR3 DNA: TGTGCCAGCAGCGAATCGATTTGGACAGGGAATGGCTACACCTTC. Its protein product is CASSESIWTGNGYTF. Full variable domain (remainder filled in from reference TRBV2 and TRBJ1-2): EPEVTQTPSHQVTQMGQEVILRCVPISNHLYFYWYRQILGQKVEFLVSFYNNEISEKSEIFDDQFSVERPDGSNFTLKIRSTKLEDSAMYFCASSESIWTGNGYTFGSGTRLTVV.

The chain has TRBV9 and TRBJ2-5; 9 nucleotides line up with TRBD2. The CDR3 consists of 16 residues. CDR1 and CDR2 from the germline V gene are SGDLS and YYNGEE. The ends lost 0 bases at V and 6 bases at J; junction bases unmatched: 9. The CDR3 spells CASSVASSGGIKTQYF. DNA for the CDR3: TGTGCCAGCAGCGTAGCTTCCAGCGGGGGGATAAAGACCCAGTACTTC.

CDR3 loop: CASSPYSGSGYTF. The CDR3, as DNA: TGTGCCAGCAGCCCCTACAGTGGTAGTGGCTACACCTTC. This chain connects TRBV7-9 to TRBJ1-2; D ambiguous. The CDR3 has 13 residues. Germline CDR1 SEHNR, CDR2 FQNEAQ (reference sequence). Trimming took off 5 bases at V and 7 bases at J, with 14 bases between the two ends.

The J gene is TRBJ1-1, the V gene TRBV7-2; a possible D gene is TRBD1 (5 bases). Germline-derived CDR1 and CDR2 are SGHTA and FQGNSA. V was clipped by 0 bases and J by 5 bases, with 10 bases between them. The CDR3 covers 14 residues. The CDR3 loop reads CASSLAGEGTEAFF. The CDR3 DNA reads as TGTGCCAGCAGCTTAGCGGGGGAGGGGACTGAAGCTTTCTTT.

The V call is TRBV9, the J call TRBJ1-1; unclear D gene. Germline V gives CDR1 SGDLS, CDR2 YYNGEE. This CDR3 has 13 residues. The V gene lost 0 bases and the J gene lost 8 bases, with 11 bases spanning the gap. CDR3 nucleotides: TGTGCCAGCAGCGTAGTTCCAGGTCGAGAAGCTTTCTTT. Its translation is CASSVVPGREAFF.

This chain uses TRBV19 with TRBJ2-5; 9 bases map to TRBD2. This CDR3 has 14 residues. The germline V gene encodes CDR1 LNHDA and CDR2 SQIVND (reference sequence). V gave up 5 bases and J gave up 7 bases; unmatched junction bases: 8. As DNA, the CDR3 is TGTGCCAGTAGTCCCGGCGGGGGGGCGGTGACCCAGTACTTC. The encoded protein is CASSPGGGAVTQYF.

V is TRBV7-2 and J is TRBJ2-7; D is unresolved. There are 14 residues in the CDR3. Trimming pared 4 bases from V and 7 bases from J, leaving 17 bases between. Germline-derived CDR1 and CDR2 are SGHTA and FQGNSA. This chain's CDR3 is CASSSATLRVEQYF. CDR3 bases: TGTGCCAGCAGCTCCGCGACCCTCCGGGTTGAGCAGTACTTC.

This rearrangement joins TRBV28 to TRBJ1-6, with 8 nucleotides matching TRBD1. The V gene end was trimmed by 8 bases and the J gene end by 1 base; junction bases not matched to a gene: 13. Germline values: CDR1 MDHEN, CDR2 SYDVKM. This CDR3 has 18 amino acids. The CDR3 nucleotides are TGTGCCAGCGCCGTACGGGACAGGCTGAAGTCCTATAATTCACCCCTCCACTTT. It translates to CASAVRDRLKSYNSPLHF.

The chain has TRBV5-4 and TRBJ2-3, with TRBD2 matching over 9 bases. The V and J ends lost 4 bases and 6 bases, in that order; junction bases with no gene match: 6. The length of the CDR3 is 14 residues. The germline V gene has CDR1 SGHNT and CDR2 YYREEE (reference sequence). CDR3 bases: TGTGCCAGCAGCATCCAGCGGGGGGAGGATACGCAGTATTTT. Translating it yields CASSIQRGEDTQYF.

This chain uses TRBV19 with TRBJ1-6; D is perhaps TRBD1 (5 bases). The length of the CDR3 is 15 residues. Per germline, CDR1 LNHDA and CDR2 SQIVND (reference sequence). V was pared by 6 bases and J by 0 bases, with 9 bases between. The CDR3 loop is CASRQGFSYNSPLHF. The CDR3 DNA reads as TGTGCCAGTAGGCAGGGATTCTCCTATAATTCACCCCTCCACTTT.

The chain has TRBV12-3 or TRBV12-4 and TRBJ1-6; D is undetermined. This CDR3 contains 13 residues. The V and J ends lost 1 base and 9 bases respectively, with 7 bases between them. CDR3 amino acids: CASSLGSGSPLHF. As DNA, the CDR3 is TGTGCCAGCAGTTTAGGCTCGGGTTCACCCCTCCACTTT.

V and J are TRBV4-3 and TRBJ1-1; D remains ambiguous. Deletions cut 1 base from V and 4 bases from J, with 4 bases between. Germline CDR1 is LGHNA and CDR2 is YSLEER. The CDR3 has 12 amino acids. As DNA, the CDR3 is TGCGCCAGCAGCCAAGGAGCCACTGAAGCTTTCTTT. It translates to CASSQGATEAFF.

Here the CDR3 reads CASSLDSTGELFF. In DNA, the CDR3 is TGTGCCAGCAGCTTGGACAGCACCGGGGAGCTGTTTTTT. The chain has TRBV5-4 and TRBJ2-2; D gene unclear. V lost 0 bases, J lost 4 bases, and 4 bases lay in between. CDR3 size: 13 residues. Germline-derived CDR1 and CDR2 are SGHNT and YYREEE (reference sequence). Complete variable domain (other parts from reference TRBV5-4 and TRBJ2-2): ETGVTQSPTHLIKTRGQQVTLRCSSQSGHNTVSWYQQALGQGPQFIFQYYREEENGRGNFPPRFSGLQFPNYSSELNVNALELDDSALYLCASSLDSTGELFFGEGSRLTVL.

The V gene is TRBV20-1, the J gene TRBJ1-6, with D uncertain. CDR3 length: 10 amino acids. Trimming cost V 4 bases and J 11 bases, with 6 bases left between them. CDR1 and CDR2 (germline): DFQATT, SNEGSKA (reference sequence). The CDR3 protein is CSAIGPPLHF. DNA for the CDR3: TGCAGTGCTATCGGTCCACCCCTCCACTTT.

The chain combines TRBV18 with TRBJ2-1; D is unclear. The germline V and J ends were trimmed by 2 bases and 10 bases, with 12 bases remaining between them. The germline V gene has CDR1 KGHSH and CDR2 LQKENI. The CDR3 has 13 amino acids. The CDR3 region has the DNA TGTGCCAGCTCACCAGTTGGAGAAAGGGAGCAGTTCTTC. This encodes CASSPVGEREQFF.

The chain joins TRBV27 to TRBJ1-2, with D possibly TRBD1 on 5 matching bases. V lost 8 bases to trimming and J lost 2 bases, with 15 bases between them. CDR1 MNHEY and CDR2 SMNVEV come from the germline V gene (reference sequence). The CDR3 covers 14 residues. CDR3 protein: CASGRPGHNYGYTF. CDR3 nucleotide sequence: TGTGCCAGCGGCCGACCCGGACACAACTATGGCTACACCTTC.